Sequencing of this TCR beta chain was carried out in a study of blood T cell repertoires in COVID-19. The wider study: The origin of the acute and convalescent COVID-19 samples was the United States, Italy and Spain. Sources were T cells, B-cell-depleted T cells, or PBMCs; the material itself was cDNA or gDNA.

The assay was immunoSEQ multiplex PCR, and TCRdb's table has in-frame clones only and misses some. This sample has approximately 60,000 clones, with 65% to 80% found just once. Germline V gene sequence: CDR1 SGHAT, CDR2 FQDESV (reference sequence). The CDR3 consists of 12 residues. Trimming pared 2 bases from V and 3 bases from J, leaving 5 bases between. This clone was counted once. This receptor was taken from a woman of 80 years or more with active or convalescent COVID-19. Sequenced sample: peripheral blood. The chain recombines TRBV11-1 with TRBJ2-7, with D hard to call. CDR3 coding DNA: TGTGCCAGCAGCTTACACAGCTACGAGCAGTACTTC. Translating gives CASSLHSYEQYF.